Following are 22 T cell receptor beta chains from one sample sequenced in a study of tumor-infiltrating lymphocytes in oesophageal squamous cell carcinoma. TCRdb independently ran MiXCR on the PCR reads; one entry per CDR3 protein. Of roughly 16,000 distinct CDR3 sequences in the sample, about 40% were seen once. Sequenced: blood. These receptors came from a female donor with esophageal squamous cell carcinoma.

This chain joins TRBV6-5 and TRBJ1-6, with TRBD1 identical over 7 bases. This CDR3 spans 16 amino acids. Looked up from germline, CDR1 is MNHEY and CDR2 is SVGAGI. V trimming: 5 bases; J trimming: 7 bases; junction bases outside the gene matches: 11. This CDR3 is CASSGEYRGSNSPLHF. The CDR3, as DNA: TGTGCCAGCAGTGGGGAATACAGGGGATCAAATTCACCCCTCCACTTT.

The chain has TRBV9 and TRBJ2-1; TRBD1 matches at 12 bases. The better agreement between TRBJ2-7 and the DNA end casts doubt on the J call. This CDR3 has 14 residues. Germline V CDR1 and CDR2: SGDLS, YYNGEE. The DNA of the CDR3 is TGTGCCAGCAGCGTAGTGGGACAGGGGGCGGAGCAGTACTTC. Encoded protein: CASSVVGQGAEQYF.

This clonotype came up a few times. The chain carries TRBV7-3 and TRBJ2-1, with D maybe TRBD1 (5 bases). With 2 bases removed from V and 5 bases from J, the gap between germline ends came to 7 bases. Per germline, CDR1 SGHTA and CDR2 FQGTGA. This CDR3 has 13 residues. DNA for the CDR3: TGTGCCAGCAGCTTAGCCAGGGACAATGAGCAGTTCTTC. Its protein product is CASSLARDNEQFF.

The gene calls are TRBV20-1 and TRBJ2-2, with 12 bases lining up with TRBD2. The ends lost 4 bases at V and 0 bases at J; junction bases unmatched: 0. The CDR3 extends over 15 amino acids. Germline V gene lookup returns CDR1 DFQATT and CDR2 SNEGSKA (reference sequence). CDR3: CSATSGGANTGELFF. DNA for the CDR3: TGCAGTGCTACTAGCGGGGGGGCGAACACCGGGGAGCTGTTTTTT.

This clonotype occurred many times. The chain links TRBV5-1 to TRBJ2-1; a possible D gene is TRBD1 (5 bases). The V gene's germline CDR1 is SGHRS and CDR2 YFSETQ. CDR3 length: 13 amino acids. Trimming shortened V by 0 bases and J by 7 bases, and 8 bases separated the two germline ends. CDR3 protein: CASSLGGSNEQFF. The DNA of the CDR3 is TGCGCCAGCAGCTTGGGGGGCTCGAATGAGCAGTTCTTC.

The chain carries TRBV11-2 and TRBJ2-4, with 9 bases aligning to TRBD2. Gene TRBJ2-5 matches the end of the DNA better, so the J call may be wrong. This CDR3 has 17 residues. Germline-derived CDR1 and CDR2 are SGHAT and FQNNGV. The CDR3 region is CASSPYRSGGRQETQYF. In DNA form, the CDR3 reads TGTGCCAGCAGCCCATATCGGAGCGGGGGGCGTCAAGAGACCCAGTACTTC.

This clonotype was detected ten times or more. The chain has TRBV11-2 and TRBJ2-5; TRBD1 matches 7 bases. The CDR3 sequence is 16 residues long. The trim removed 3 bases at V and 11 bases at J, leaving 18 bases unmatched. The germline gives CDR1 SGHAT, CDR2 FQNNGV. The CDR3 spells CASSFQGQTTIREQYF. CDR3 DNA: TGTGCCAGCAGCTTCCAGGGACAGACTACAATTAGGGAGCAGTACTTC.

The chain couples TRBV28 to TRBJ1-1; D is unresolved. This CDR3 contains 15 residues. Per the germline V gene, CDR1 is MDHEN and CDR2 is SYDVKM. The V gene lost 3 bases and the J gene lost 5 bases, with 16 bases spanning the gap. The CDR3 sequence: CASSFPGVLRTEAFF. The CDR3 DNA follows: TGTGCCAGCAGTTTCCCCGGGGTCCTTCGGACTGAAGCTTTCTTT. Supplemented by reference TRBV28 and TRBJ1-1, the full variable domain reads DVKVTQSSRYLVKRTGEKVFLECVQDMDHENMFWYRQDPGLGLRLIYFSYDVKMKEKGDIPEGYSVSREKKERFSLILESASTNQTSMYLCASSFPGVLRTEAFFGQGTRLTVV.

This chain connects TRBV7-2 to TRBJ2-3; 7 bases are shared with TRBD2. The CDR3 is 15 residues long. CDR1 is SGHTA and CDR2 is FQGNSA in the germline V gene. Trimming at V came to 2 bases and at J to 2 bases, leaving 4 bases not matched to a gene. In DNA, the CDR3 is TGTGCCAGCAGCTTAAGTAGCGGGTACACAGATACGCAGTATTTT. This codes for CASSLSSGYTDTQYF.

This clonotype was picked up a small number of times. Since a much larger clone is just one base distant, this may be a read error. The J gene is TRBJ2-5, the V gene TRBV5-1; 9 bases map to TRBD2. The germline gives CDR1 SGHRS, CDR2 YFSETQ. The ends lost 0 bases at V and 11 bases at J; junction bases unmatched: 14. The CDR3 totals 16 residues. The chain's CDR3 is CASSLGASGDLNEQYF. The CDR3 DNA is TGCGCCAGCAGCTTGGGGGCTAGCGGGGACCTCAATGAGCAGTACTTC.

The chain is built from TRBV20-1 and TRBJ1-6; 9 bases are shared with TRBD2. The closer fit of TRBJ2-7 to the DNA end suggests the J call may be wrong. This CDR3 is 16 amino acids long. Germline values: CDR1 DFQATT, CDR2 SNEGSKA (reference sequence). The CDR3, as DNA: TGCAGCCTCGCGGGAGGGCCCCAATCCTCCTACAATGAGCAGTACTTC. Translated: CSLAGGPQSSYNEQYF.

This clonotype was counted ten times or more. A read error may explain this, as a much larger clone is one base away. The V and J genes are TRBV6-1 and TRBJ2-1; D call uncertain. Per the germline V gene, CDR1 is MNHNS and CDR2 is SASEGT. The germline V and J ends were trimmed by 7 bases and 10 bases, with 11 bases remaining between them. CDR3 size: 11 residues. The CDR3 DNA reads TGTGCCAGCAACGGAGCCTACGAGCAGTTCTTC. Amino acids: CASNGAYEQFF.

The V gene is TRBV7-6, the J gene TRBJ2-5; D gene uncertain. The J call may be wrong; the DNA end is better matched by TRBJ2-7. Germline-derived CDR1 and CDR2 are SGHVS and FNYEAQ. This CDR3 has 13 amino acids. CDR3 bases: TGTGCCAGCAGCTTAGTTGGGAACTCCGAGCAGTACTTC. It is translated as CASSLVGNSEQYF.

V is TRBV11-2 and J is TRBJ2-1, with TRBD2 as a possible D gene (6 bases). CDR3 length: 16 amino acids. V lost 6 bases and J lost 5, with 20 bases in between. Per germline, CDR1 SGHAT and CDR2 FQNNGV. The CDR3 protein is CASSTTTSYLDNEQFF. The CDR3 DNA is TGTGCCAGCAGTACGACAACTAGCTATCTCGACAATGAGCAGTTCTTC.

This clonotype was observed a few times. The V gene is TRBV6-1, the J gene TRBJ2-3; 9 bases agree with TRBD2. The J call is uncertain, as TRBJ2-1 better fits the DNA end. Per germline, CDR1 MNHNS and CDR2 SASEGT. The CDR3 runs 15 residues. The CDR3 spells CASSSRGLAHNEQFF. In DNA form, the CDR3 reads TGTGCCAGCAGTTCACGGGGACTAGCCCACAATGAGCAGTTCTTC.

The chain has TRBV6-5 and TRBJ2-7, with D perhaps matching TRBD1 or TRBD2 (5 bases each). Trimming stripped 6 bases from V and 4 bases from J, with 22 bases between. This CDR3 has 16 amino acids. Germline lookup yields CDR1 MNHEY and CDR2 SVGAGI. CDR3: CASSPGTSFPLYEQYF. The CDR3 region has the DNA TGTGCCAGCAGCCCCGGGACCTCTTTCCCCCTATACGAGCAGTACTTC.

This clonotype was detected ten times or more. V and J are TRBV2 and TRBJ2-7; unclear D gene. The closer fit of TRBJ2-5 to the DNA end suggests the J call may be wrong. The CDR3 spans 12 residues. The germline gives CDR1 SNHLY, CDR2 FYNNEI. CDR3 sequence reads: CASSQNQETQYF. DNA for the CDR3: TGTGCCAGCAGCCAAAACCAAGAGACCCAGTACTTC.

This clonotype is judged medium-sized. The genes are TRBV7-2 and TRBJ2-1; 10 bases align to TRBD2. Losses at the gene ends were 1 base for V and 0 bases for J; bases not matched to a gene: 0. The germline V gene encodes CDR1 SGHTA and CDR2 FQGNSA. This CDR3 is built from 16 residues. Here the CDR3 DNA reads TGTGCCAGCAGCTTAGGACTAGCGGGCTCCTACAATGAGCAGTTCTTC. Amino acid sequence: CASSLGLAGSYNEQFF.

With respect to this clonotype: The missing conserved phenylalanine or tryptophan at the end of this CDR3 makes a read error likely. No DNA is shown, since the ends of the CDR3 on it are uncertain; the CDR3 is the one TCRdb lists. V usage is TRBV6-6 and J usage is TRBJ2-7; TRBD2 was called by the table and not checked on the DNA. The germline gives CDR1 MNHNY, CDR2 SVGAGI (reference sequence). The CDR3 is made up of 17 amino acids, end residues included. The CDR3 protein is CASSYSGQANYGYTFGS.

This clonotype appeared a single time. The chain recombines TRBV7-3 with TRBJ2-5; TRBD2 matches 14 bases. The CDR3 is 19 residues long. CDR1 is SGHTA, CDR2 FQGTGA, per germline. Losses at the gene ends were 4 bases for V and 11 bases for J; bases not matched to a gene: 21. The DNA for the CDR3 is TGTGCCAGCAGCTCAACCGGGACTAGCGGGAGTTTTTTCGGCAATGAGCAGTACTTC. Protein sequence: CASSSTGTSGSFFGNEQYF. The entire variable domain, with the rest obtained from reference TRBV7-3 and TRBJ2-5, is as follows: GAGVSQTPSNKVTEKGKYVELRCDPISGHTALYWYRQSLGQGPEFLIYFQGTGAADDSGLPNDRFFAVRPEGSVSTLKIQRTERGDSAVYLCASSSTGTSGSFFGNEQYFGPGTRLLVL.

By frequency in the sample, this clonotype is medium-sized. V and J are TRBV12-3 or TRBV12-4 and TRBJ2-1; 8 bases map to TRBD2. This CDR3 has 13 amino acids. Trimming at V came to 8 bases and at J to 5 bases, leaving 5 bases not matched to a gene. The CDR3 coding sequence is TGTGCCAGCCGTAGCGGGGACAACAATGAGCAGTTCTTC. It specifies CASRSGDNNEQFF.

In this sample, this clonotype turned up a few times. The V gene is TRBV7-3, the J gene TRBJ2-7; TRBD1 aligns across 8 bases. Germline V gene data show CDR1 as SGHTA and CDR2 as FQGTGA. V lost 3 bases and J lost 2; bases outside the gene matches: 3. This CDR3 is built from 14 residues. CDR3 amino acids: CASSLGTGAYEQYF. The CDR3 nucleotides are TGTGCCAGCAGCTTGGGGACAGGAGCCTACGAGCAGTACTTC.